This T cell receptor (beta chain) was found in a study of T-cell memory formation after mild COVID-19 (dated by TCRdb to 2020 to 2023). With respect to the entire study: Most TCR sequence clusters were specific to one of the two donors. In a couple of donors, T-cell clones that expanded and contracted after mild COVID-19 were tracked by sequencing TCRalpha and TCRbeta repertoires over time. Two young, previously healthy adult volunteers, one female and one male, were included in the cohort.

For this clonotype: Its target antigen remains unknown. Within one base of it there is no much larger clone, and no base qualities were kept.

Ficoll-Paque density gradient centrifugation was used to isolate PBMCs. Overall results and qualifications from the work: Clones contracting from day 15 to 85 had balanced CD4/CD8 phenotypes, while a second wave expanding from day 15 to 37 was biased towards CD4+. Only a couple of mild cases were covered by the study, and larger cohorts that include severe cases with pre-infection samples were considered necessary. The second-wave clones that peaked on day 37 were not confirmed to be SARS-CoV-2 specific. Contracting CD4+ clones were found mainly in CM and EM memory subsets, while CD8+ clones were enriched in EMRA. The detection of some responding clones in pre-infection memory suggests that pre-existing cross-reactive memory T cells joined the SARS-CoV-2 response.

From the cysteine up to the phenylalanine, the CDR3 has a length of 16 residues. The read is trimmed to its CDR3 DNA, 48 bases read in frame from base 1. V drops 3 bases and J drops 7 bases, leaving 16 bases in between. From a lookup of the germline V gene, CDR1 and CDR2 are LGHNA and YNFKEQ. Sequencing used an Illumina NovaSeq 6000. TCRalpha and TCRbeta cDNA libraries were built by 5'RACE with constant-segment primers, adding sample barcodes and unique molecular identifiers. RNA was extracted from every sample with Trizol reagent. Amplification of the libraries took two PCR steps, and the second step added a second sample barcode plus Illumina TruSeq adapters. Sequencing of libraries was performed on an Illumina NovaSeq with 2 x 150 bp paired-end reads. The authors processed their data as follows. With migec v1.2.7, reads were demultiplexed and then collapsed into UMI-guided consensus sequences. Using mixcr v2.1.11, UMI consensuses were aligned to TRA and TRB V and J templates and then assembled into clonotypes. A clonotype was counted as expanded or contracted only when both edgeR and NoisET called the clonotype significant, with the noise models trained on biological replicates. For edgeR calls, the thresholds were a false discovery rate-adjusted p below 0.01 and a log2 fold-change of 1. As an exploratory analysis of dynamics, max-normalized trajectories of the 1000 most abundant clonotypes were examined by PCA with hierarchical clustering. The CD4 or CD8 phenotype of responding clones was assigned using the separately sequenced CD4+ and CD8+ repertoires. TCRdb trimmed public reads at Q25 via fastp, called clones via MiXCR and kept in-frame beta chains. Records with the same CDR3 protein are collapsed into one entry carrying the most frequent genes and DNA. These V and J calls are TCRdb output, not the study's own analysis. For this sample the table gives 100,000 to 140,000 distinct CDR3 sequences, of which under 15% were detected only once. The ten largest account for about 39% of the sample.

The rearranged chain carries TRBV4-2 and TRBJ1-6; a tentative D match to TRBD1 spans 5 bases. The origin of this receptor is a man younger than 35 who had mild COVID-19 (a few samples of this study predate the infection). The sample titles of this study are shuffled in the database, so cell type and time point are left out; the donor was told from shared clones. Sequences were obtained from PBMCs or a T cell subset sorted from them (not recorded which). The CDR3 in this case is CASSQFGTGGNSPLHF. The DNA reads TGTGCCAGCAGCCAGTTCGGGACCGGAGGGAATTCACCCCTCCACTTT.